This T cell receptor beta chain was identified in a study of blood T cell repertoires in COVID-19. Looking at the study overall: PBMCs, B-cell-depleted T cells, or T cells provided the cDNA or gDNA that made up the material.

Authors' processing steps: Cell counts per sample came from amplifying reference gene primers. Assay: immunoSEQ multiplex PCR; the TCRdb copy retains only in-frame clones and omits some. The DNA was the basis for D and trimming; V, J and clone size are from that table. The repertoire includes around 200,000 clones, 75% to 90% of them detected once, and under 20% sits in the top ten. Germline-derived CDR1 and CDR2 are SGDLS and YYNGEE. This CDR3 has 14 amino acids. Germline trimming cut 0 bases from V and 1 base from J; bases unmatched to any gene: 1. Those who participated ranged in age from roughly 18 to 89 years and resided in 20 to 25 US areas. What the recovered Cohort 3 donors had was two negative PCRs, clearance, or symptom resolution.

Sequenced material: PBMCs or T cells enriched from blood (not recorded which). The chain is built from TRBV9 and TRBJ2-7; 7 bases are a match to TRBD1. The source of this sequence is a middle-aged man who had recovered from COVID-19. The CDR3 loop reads CASSVGDRSYEQYF. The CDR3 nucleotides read TGTGCCAGCAGCGTAGGGGACAGATCCTACGAGCAGTACTTC.